These 18 T cell receptor beta chains originate from one sample sequenced in a study of T cells in localized non-small cell lung cancer. Assay used: immunoSEQ multiplex PCR; TCRdb lists only in-frame clones, some missing. The repertoire has roughly 48,000 clones, around three quarters of them found once; the top ten carry about 4.6%. The sequencing here drew on PBMCs, taken before any cancer treatment. These receptor sequences come from a woman between 35 and 75 years old with stage II lung adenocarcinoma.

The CDR3 DNA reads as TGTGCCAGCTCACCAGGGCCAGTTCAAGAGACCCAGTACTTC. Translation: CASSPGPVQETQYF. The chain is built from TRBV27 and TRBJ2-5, with D possibly TRBD1 on 5 matching bases. Between the trimmed V and J ends, which lost 8 bases and 2 bases, there was a span of 15 bases. Germline V CDR1 and CDR2: MNHEY, SMNVEV (reference sequence). This CDR3 is built from 14 residues.

This rearrangement joins TRBV7-9 to TRBJ2-1, with D possibly TRBD2 on 6 matching bases. This CDR3 is 15 amino acids long. V was pared by 4 bases and J by 1 base, with 11 bases between. CDR1 and CDR2 (germline): SEHNR, FQNEAQ (reference sequence). For the CDR3, the DNA is TGTGCCAGCAGCTCCCCGGACTATTCCTACAATGAGCAGTTCTTC. Protein product: CASSSPDYSYNEQFF.

The V gene is TRBV15, the J gene TRBJ2-3, with TRBD2 identical over 9 bases. The V segment lost 3 bases and the J segment 1 base; nucleotides outside the gene matches: 8. The CDR3 runs to 17 residues. Germline CDR1 LNHNV, CDR2 YYDKDF (reference sequence). The CDR3 spells CATSSTSERGGTDTQYF. The CDR3 coding sequence is TGTGCCACCAGCAGCACCTCTGAGCGGGGGGGCACAGATACGCAGTATTTT. Drawing the rest from reference TRBV15 and TRBJ2-3, the complete variable domain is DAMVIQNPRYQVTQFGKPVTLSCSQTLNHNVMYWYQQKSSQAPKLLFHYYDKDFNNEADTPDNFQSRRPNTSFCFLDIRSPGLGDTAMYLCATSSTSERGGTDTQYFGPGTRLTVL.

The chain carries TRBV2 and TRBJ2-4; TRBD2 might be the D (6 bases). Per the germline V gene, CDR1 is SNHLY and CDR2 is FYNNEI. Trimming pared 2 bases from V and 0 bases from J, leaving 8 bases between. The CDR3 totals 15 residues. CDR3 protein: CASSERGIAKNIQYF. CDR3 in DNA: TGTGCCAGCAGTGAACGGGGGATAGCCAAAAACATTCAGTACTTC.

The rearrangement links TRBV27 to TRBJ2-1; D might be TRBD1 (6 bases). CDR1 is MNHEY and CDR2 is SMNVEV in the germline V gene (reference sequence). The CDR3 loop spans 14 amino acids. Trimming pared 2 bases from V and 5 bases from J, leaving 10 bases between. Written as DNA, the CDR3 is TGTGCCAGCAGTTTAACAGGGTGGGACAATGAGCAGTTCTTC. Its protein is CASSLTGWDNEQFF.

This clone is a singleton in its sample. This chain uses TRBV9 with TRBJ2-7, with 11 nucleotides matching TRBD2. Germline CDR1 is SGDLS and CDR2 is YYNGEE. This CDR3 has 16 residues. The junction had 6 bases not matched to a gene; V was cut back by 0 bases and J by 4 bases. The CDR3 here is CASSVGGLAALYEQYF. The CDR3 nucleotides read TGTGCCAGCAGCGTAGGGGGACTAGCGGCTTTATACGAGCAGTACTTC.

The V gene is TRBV5-1, the J gene TRBJ1-1, with a weak D call TRBD1 (5 bases). V lost 5 bases and J lost 5, with 13 bases in between. The CDR3 runs to 13 residues. Germline assignment: CDR1 SGHRS and CDR2 YFSETQ. The CDR3 DNA sequence: TGCGCCAGCAGGGGACTGGTAAGGACTGAAGCTTTCTTT. This codes for CASRGLVRTEAFF.

The V and J genes are TRBV13 and TRBJ2-7, with D maybe TRBD1 (6 bases). The CDR3 has 14 amino acids. Trimming removed 4 bases at V and 4 bases at J, with 14 bases between. Per the germline V gene, CDR1 is PRHDT and CDR2 is FYEKMQ (reference sequence). This CDR3 is CASSSTGTRYEQYF. The CDR3 DNA sequence: TGTGCCAGCAGCTCAACCGGGACAAGATACGAGCAGTACTTC.

V is TRBV9 and J is TRBJ1-1; D not certain. Germline V gene lookup returns CDR1 SGDLS and CDR2 YYNGEE. The CDR3 is 13 residues long. V dropped 0 bases and J dropped 1 base, with 4 bases sitting between them. The CDR3 loop is CASSVARNTEAFF. The CDR3 DNA is TGTGCCAGCAGCGTAGCAAGGAACACTGAAGCTTTCTTT.

The chain is built from TRBV6-4 and TRBJ2-1; 9 bases line up with TRBD2. This CDR3 is 15 amino acids long. Germline CDR1 and CDR2: MRHNA and SNTAGT. V was clipped by 4 bases and J by 3 bases; unmatched bases: 4. The CDR3 here is CASSVASGDYNEQFF. The DNA for the CDR3 is TGTGCCAGCAGTGTGGCTAGCGGGGACTACAATGAGCAGTTCTTC.

This clone has more than one count but fewer than ten. The rearrangement joins TRBV18 to TRBJ2-5; TRBD1 matches 8 bases. V lost 3 bases, J lost 1 base, and 4 bases stayed unmatched. Germline CDR1 and CDR2: KGHSH and LQKENI. This CDR3 is built from 15 residues. The CDR3 spells CASSPRTGSQETQYF. The CDR3 nucleotides are TGTGCCAGCTCACCGAGGACAGGGAGCCAAGAGACCCAGTACTTC.

The chain recombines TRBV6-5 with TRBJ2-7; perhaps D is TRBD1 or TRBD2 (5 bases each). The germline V gene has CDR1 MNHEY and CDR2 SVGAGI. Trimming shortened V by 0 bases and J by 3 bases, and 9 bases separated the two germline ends. CDR3 length: 14 amino acids. In nucleotides, the CDR3 is TGTGCCAGCAGTTACTCGAAGAGGGGCTACGAGCAGTACTTC. Residues: CASSYSKRGYEQYF.

The V and J genes are TRBV7-2 and TRBJ1-2; 7 bases match TRBD1. CDR1 and CDR2 from the germline V gene are SGHTA and FQGNSA. The CDR3 covers 14 residues. The ends lost 5 bases at V and 7 bases at J; junction bases unmatched: 10. The CDR3 sequence is CASSPGQRVGGYTF. The DNA for the CDR3 is TGTGCCAGCAGCCCGGGACAGCGAGTCGGTGGCTACACCTTC.

This chain connects TRBV2 to TRBJ2-7; D uncertain. CDR3 length equals 12 residues. The ends were cut back, 6 bases at V and 2 bases at J, with 8 bases in the middle. Germline V lookup: CDR1 SNHLY, CDR2 FYNNEI. CDR3 nucleotides: TGTGCCAGCAGCGATAACCCCTACGAGCAGTACTTC. Translation: CASSDNPYEQYF. The full variable domain, completed using reference TRBV2 and TRBJ2-7, is EPEVTQTPSHQVTQMGQEVILRCVPISNHLYFYWYRQILGQKVEFLVSFYNNEISEKSEIFDDQFSVERPDGSNFTLKIRSTKLEDSAMYFCASSDNPYEQYFGPGTRLTVT.

The chain joins TRBV19 to TRBJ1-1; D remains unclear. CDR1 and CDR2 from the germline V gene are LNHDA and SQIVND (reference sequence). This CDR3 has 11 amino acids. Trimming cost V 5 bases and J 7 bases, with 8 bases left between them. The CDR3 loop reads CASSGEGEAFF. CDR3 nucleotides: TGTGCCAGTAGTGGGGAGGGTGAAGCTTTCTTT. Combining the CDR3 with reference TRBV19 and TRBJ1-1 gives the whole variable domain DGGITQSPKYLFRKEGQNVTLSCEQNLNHDAMYWYRQDPGQGLRLIYYSQIVNDFQKGDIAEGYSVSREKKESFPLTVTSAQKNPTAFYLCASSGEGEAFFGQGTRLTVV.

The chain links TRBV7-2 to TRBJ2-7, with D unclear. Germline CDR1 is SGHTA and CDR2 is FQGNSA. The CDR3 length is 14 residues. V lost 1 base and J lost 2, with 9 bases in between. The CDR3 here is CASSLEGLTYEQYF. As DNA, the CDR3 is TGTGCCAGCAGCTTAGAAGGCCTCACCTACGAGCAGTACTTC.

Judged by abundance, this clone is medium-sized. The chain is built from TRBV11-2 and TRBJ1-2, with D possibly TRBD1 on 6 matching bases. Germline lookup yields CDR1 SGHAT and CDR2 FQNNGV. The V and J ends lost 2 bases and 4 bases respectively, with 8 bases between them. The CDR3 is made up of 13 amino acids. The CDR3 sequence: CASSLQGIYGYTF. CDR3 in DNA: TGTGCCAGCAGCTTACAGGGGATCTATGGCTACACCTTC.

The sample holds one count of this clone. The genes are TRBV9 and TRBJ2-7; a weak D match, TRBD2 (6 bases). This CDR3 has 14 residues. The V end was cut by 4 bases, the J end by 4 bases, with 15 bases between. Germline V gives CDR1 SGDLS, CDR2 YYNGEE. CDR3 sequence reads: CASSLRGLGYEQYF. As DNA, the CDR3 is TGTGCCAGCAGCCTAAGGGGACTCGGTTACGAGCAGTACTTC.